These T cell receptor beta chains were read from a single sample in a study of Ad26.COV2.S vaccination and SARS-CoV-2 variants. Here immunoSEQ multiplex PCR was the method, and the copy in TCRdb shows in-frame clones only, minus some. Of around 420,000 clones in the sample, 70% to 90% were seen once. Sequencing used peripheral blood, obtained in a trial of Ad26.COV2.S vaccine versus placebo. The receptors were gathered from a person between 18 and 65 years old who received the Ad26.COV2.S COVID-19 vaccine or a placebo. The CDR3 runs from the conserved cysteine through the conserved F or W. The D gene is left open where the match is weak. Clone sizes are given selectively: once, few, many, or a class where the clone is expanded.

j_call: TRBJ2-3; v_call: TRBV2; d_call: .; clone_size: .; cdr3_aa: CANRVSTDTQYF; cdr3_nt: TGTGCCAACAGGGTCAGCACAGATACGCAGTATTTT
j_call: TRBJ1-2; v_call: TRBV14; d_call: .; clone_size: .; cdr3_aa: CASSQEWSLANYGYTF; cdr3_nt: TGTGCCAGCAGCCAAGAATGGTCGTTAGCTAACTATGGCTACACCTTC
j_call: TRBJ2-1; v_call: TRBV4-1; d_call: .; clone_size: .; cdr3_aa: CASSRGAGNEQFF; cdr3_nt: TGCGCCAGCAGCCGGGGGGCAGGGAATGAGCAGTTCTTC
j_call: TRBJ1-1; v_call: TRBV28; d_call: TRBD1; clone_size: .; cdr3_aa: CASSPPGQGRHTEAFF; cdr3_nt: TGTGCCAGCAGTCCCCCGGGACAGGGTAGGCACACTGAAGCTTTCTTT
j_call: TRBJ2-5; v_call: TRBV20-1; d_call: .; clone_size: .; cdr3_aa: CSPQVAETQYF; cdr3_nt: TGCAGTCCCCAGGTTGCGGAGACCCAGTACTTC
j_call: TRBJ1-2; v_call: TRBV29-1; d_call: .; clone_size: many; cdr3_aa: CSVRSGRVRGYTF; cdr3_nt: TGCAGCGTCCGAAGTGGCAGGGTGCGTGGCTACACCTTC
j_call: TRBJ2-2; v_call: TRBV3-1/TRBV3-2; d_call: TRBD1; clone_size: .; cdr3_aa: CASSQRDSRISNTGELFF; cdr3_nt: TGTGCCAGCAGCCAGAGGGACAGCCGAATTTCGAACACCGGGGAGCTGTTTTTT
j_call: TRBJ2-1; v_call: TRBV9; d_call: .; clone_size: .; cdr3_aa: CASSVDGSYNEQFF; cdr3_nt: TGTGCCAGCAGCGTCGATGGCTCCTACAATGAGCAGTTCTTC
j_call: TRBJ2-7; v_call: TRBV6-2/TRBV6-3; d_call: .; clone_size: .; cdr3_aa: CASSYRYEQYF; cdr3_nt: TGTGCCAGCAGTTACAGGTACGAGCAGTACTTC
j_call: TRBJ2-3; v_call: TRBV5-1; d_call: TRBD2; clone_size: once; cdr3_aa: CASSFSGGPTDTQYF; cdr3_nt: TGCGCCAGCAGCTTTTCGGGGGGGCCCACAGATACGCAGTATTTT
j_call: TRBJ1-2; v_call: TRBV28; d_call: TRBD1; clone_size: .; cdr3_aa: CASSLGQGAFIYGYTF; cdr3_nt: TGTGCCAGCAGTTTGGGGCAGGGGGCTTTCATCTATGGCTACACCTTC
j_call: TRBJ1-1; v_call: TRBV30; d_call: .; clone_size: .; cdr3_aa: CAWSGVGNTEAFF; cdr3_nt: TGTGCCTGGAGTGGGGTTGGGAACACTGAAGCTTTCTTT
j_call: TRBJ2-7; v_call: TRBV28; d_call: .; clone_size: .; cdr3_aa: CASSLLGSHEQYF; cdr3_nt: TGTGCCAGCAGTTTATTAGGGTCCCACGAGCAGTACTTC
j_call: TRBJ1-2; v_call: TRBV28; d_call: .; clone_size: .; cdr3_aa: CASSPPPRGGGYTF; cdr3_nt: TGTGCCAGCAGTCCCCCTCCCCGCGGGGGTGGCTACACCTTC
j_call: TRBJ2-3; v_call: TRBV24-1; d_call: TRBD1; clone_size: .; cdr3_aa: CATSDPDRGSADTQYF; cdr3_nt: TGTGCCACCAGTGACCCTGACAGGGGAAGTGCAGATACGCAGTATTTT
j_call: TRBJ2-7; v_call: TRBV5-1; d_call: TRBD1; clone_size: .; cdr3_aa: CASSLRDRLEQYF; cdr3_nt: TGCGCCAGCAGCTTGCGGGACAGGCTAGAGCAGTACTTC
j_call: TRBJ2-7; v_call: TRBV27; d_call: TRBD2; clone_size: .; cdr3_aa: CASSLYPWSGTSYEQYF; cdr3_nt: TGTGCCAGCAGTTTATACCCTTGGAGCGGGACGTCCTACGAGCAGTACTTC
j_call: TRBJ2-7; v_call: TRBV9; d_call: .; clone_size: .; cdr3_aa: CASSGWPDYEQYF; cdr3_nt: TGTGCCAGCAGCGGGTGGCCGGACTACGAGCAGTACTTC
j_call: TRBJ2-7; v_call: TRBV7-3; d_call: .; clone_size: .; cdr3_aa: CASSSGRAEGRPVEQYF; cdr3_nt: TGTGCCAGCAGCTCGGGTAGGGCTGAGGGACGGCCGGTCGAGCAGTACTTC
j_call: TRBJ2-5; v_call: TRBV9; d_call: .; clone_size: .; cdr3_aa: CASSAGPSRETQYF; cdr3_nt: TGTGCCAGCAGCGCCGGACCTTCCAGGGAGACCCAGTACTTC
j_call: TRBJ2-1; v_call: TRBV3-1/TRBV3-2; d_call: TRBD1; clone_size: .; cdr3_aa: CASTPGGSYNEQFF; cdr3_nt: TGTGCCAGCACCCCAGGGGGCTCCTACAATGAGCAGTTCTTC
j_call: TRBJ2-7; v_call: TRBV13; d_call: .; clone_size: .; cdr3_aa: CASSLGQEESF; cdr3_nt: TGTGCCAGCAGCTTAGGGCAGGAAGAAAGCTTC
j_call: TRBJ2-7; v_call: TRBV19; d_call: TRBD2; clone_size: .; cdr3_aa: CASSISGGEYEQYF; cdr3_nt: TGTGCCAGTAGTATATCGGGGGGTGAGTACGAGCAGTACTTC
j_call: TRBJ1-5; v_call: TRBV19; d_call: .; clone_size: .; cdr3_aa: CASSPFTISNQPQHF; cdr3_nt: TGTGCCAGTAGCCCATTTACCATTAGCAATCAGCCCCAGCATTTT
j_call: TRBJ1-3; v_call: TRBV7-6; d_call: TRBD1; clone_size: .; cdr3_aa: CASSISGQGAFLSGNTIYF; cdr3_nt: TGTGCCAGCAGCATCTCGGGACAGGGGGCTTTCTTGTCCGGAAACACCATATATTTT
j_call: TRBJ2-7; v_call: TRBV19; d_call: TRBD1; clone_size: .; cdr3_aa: CASSRGQGAYEQYF; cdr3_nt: TGTGCCAGTAGCCGGGGACAGGGGGCCTACGAGCAGTACTTC